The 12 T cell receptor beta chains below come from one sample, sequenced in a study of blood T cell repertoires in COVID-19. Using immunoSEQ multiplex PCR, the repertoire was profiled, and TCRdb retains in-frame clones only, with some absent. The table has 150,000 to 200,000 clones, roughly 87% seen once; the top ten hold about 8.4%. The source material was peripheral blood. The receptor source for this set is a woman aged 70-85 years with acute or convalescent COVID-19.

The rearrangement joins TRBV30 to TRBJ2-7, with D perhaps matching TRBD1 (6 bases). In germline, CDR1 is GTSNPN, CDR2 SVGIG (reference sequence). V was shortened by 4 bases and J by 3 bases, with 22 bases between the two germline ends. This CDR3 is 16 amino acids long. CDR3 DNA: TGTGCCTGGACCCCATGGGGGCGGGCGGATAACTACGAGCAGTACTTC. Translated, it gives CAWTPWGRADNYEQYF.

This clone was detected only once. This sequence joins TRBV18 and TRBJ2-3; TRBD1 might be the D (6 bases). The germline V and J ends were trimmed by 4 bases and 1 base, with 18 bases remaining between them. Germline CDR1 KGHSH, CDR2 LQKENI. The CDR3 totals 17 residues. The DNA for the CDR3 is TGTGCCAGCTCACTACTGGGGGCGGGCTCCCGCACAGATACGCAGTATTTT. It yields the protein CASSLLGAGSRTDTQYF.

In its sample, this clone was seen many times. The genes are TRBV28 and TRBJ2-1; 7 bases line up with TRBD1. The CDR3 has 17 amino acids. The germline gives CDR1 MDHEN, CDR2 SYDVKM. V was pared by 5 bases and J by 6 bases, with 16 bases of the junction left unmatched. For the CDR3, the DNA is TGTGCCAGCAGTCCGTTCGACAGGGAAAGGTTTTTCAATGAGCAGTTCTTC. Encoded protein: CASSPFDRERFFNEQFF.

CDR3 nucleotide sequence: TGTGCCAGCAGTTACGATCCGGGCGCAGCGGGCACCGGGGAGCTGTTTTTT. It is translated as CASSYDPGAAGTGELFF. This chain links TRBV6-2 or TRBV6-3 with TRBJ2-2; the D gene is possibly TRBD2 (6 bases). Germline CDR1 MNHEY, CDR2 SVGEGT. V lost 2 bases, J lost 4 bases, and 17 bases lay in between. The CDR3 consists of 17 residues.

The CDR3 loop reads CASSQTGNYGYTF. CDR3 DNA sequence: TGTGCCAGCAGCCAGACAGGGAACTATGGCTACACCTTC. The genes are TRBV5-4 and TRBJ1-2, with 7 bases fitting TRBD1. With V trimmed by 4 bases and J by 2 bases, 2 bases remained unmatched. The length of the CDR3 is 13 residues. CDR1 and CDR2 (germline): SGHNT, YYREEE (reference sequence).

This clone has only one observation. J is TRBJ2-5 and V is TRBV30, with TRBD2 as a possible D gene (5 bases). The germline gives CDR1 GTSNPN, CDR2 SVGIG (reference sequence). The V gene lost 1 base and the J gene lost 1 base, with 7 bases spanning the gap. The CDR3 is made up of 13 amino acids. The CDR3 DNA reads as TGTGCCTGGAGTGGAGGGTCCCAAGAGACCCAGTACTTC. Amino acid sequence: CAWSGGSQETQYF.

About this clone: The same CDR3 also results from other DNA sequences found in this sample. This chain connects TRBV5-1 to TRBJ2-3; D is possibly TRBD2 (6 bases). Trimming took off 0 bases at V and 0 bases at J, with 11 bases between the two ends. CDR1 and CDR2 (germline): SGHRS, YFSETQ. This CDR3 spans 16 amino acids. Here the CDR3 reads CASSLAGTSSTDTQYF. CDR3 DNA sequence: TGCGCCAGCAGCTTGGCCGGGACTTCTAGCACAGATACGCAGTATTTT. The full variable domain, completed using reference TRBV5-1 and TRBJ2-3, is KAGVTQTPRYLIKTRGQQVTLSCSPISGHRSVSWYQQTPGQGLQFLFEYFSETQRNKGNFPGRFSGRQFSNSRSEMNVSTLELGDSALYLCASSLAGTSSTDTQYFGPGTRLTVL.

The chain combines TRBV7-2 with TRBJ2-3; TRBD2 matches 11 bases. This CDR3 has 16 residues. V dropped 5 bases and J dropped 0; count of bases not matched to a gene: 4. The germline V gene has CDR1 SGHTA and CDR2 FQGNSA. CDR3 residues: CASSATSGVSTDTQYF. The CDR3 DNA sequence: TGTGCCAGCAGCGCGACTAGCGGGGTTAGCACAGATACGCAGTATTTT.

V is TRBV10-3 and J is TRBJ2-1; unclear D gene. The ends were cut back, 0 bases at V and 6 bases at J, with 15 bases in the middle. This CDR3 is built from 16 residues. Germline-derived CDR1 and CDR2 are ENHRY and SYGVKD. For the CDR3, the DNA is TGTGCCATCAGTGAGTCAGTTTTGTTGGCTAGCAATGAGCAGTTCTTC. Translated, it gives CAISESVLLASNEQFF.

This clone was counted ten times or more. CDR3 loop: CASSPTGDYNSPLHF. CDR3 DNA sequence: TGTGCCAGCAGTCCTACAGGGGACTATAATTCACCCCTCCACTTT. The chain has TRBV27 and TRBJ1-6; TRBD1 matches at 7 bases. V shed 5 bases and J 3 bases; nucleotides not matched to a gene: 4. CDR3 length equals 15 residues. Germline V gene lookup returns CDR1 MNHEY and CDR2 SMNVEV (reference sequence).

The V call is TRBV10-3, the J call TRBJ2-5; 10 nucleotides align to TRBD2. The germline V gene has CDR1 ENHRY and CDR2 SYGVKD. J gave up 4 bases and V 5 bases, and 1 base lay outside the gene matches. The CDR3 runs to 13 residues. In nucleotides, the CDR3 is TGTGCCATCAGTCGACTAGCGGGAGAGACCCAGTACTTC. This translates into CAISRLAGETQYF.

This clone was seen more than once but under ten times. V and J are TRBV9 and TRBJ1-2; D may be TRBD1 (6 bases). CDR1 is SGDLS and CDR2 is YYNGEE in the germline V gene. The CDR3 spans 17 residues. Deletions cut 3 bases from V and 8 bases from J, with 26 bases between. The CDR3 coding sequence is TGTGCCAGCAGCGCCCAGACAGGAGTAACTGGAGGTGCGGGCTACACCTTC. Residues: CASSAQTGVTGGAGYTF.